The subject of this entry is one T cell receptor beta chain. By its share of the sample, this clone is medium-sized (0.01 to 0.1%). Its antigen is currently not known. Base qualities were left out, and no much larger clone turns up one base away. The cohort consisted of hundreds of healthy bone marrow donors. Cohort members were all nominally healthy when sampled, although unrecorded immune exposures were likely present. The donor was CMV seropositive and was included in the group of some 290 seropositive cohort members. Every donor gave a peripheral blood sample, and the peripheral blood mononuclear cells from that sample were used for TCR beta sequencing. The Qiagen DNeasy Blood Extraction Kit was used to extract genomic DNA from the blood cell samples. The sample comes from a study of cytomegalovirus exposure and HLA in healthy donors (dated by TCRdb to the late 2010s). General notes on the study: In an earlier analysis of around 540 of the donors, 276 Gb of sequence data and 90 million to 120 million unique TCR beta sequences from some 170 million T cells were reported. Roughly 300 gigabases of sequencing data and 91 million or so unique TCR sequences made up an early release that covered approximately 650 HLA-typed donors. Of the roughly 400 genotyped donors, about 80% fell in the genetic ancestry cluster associated with self-reported Caucasian donors. The study was designed to test whether signatures of past pathogen exposure could be identified by cataloging public T cell receptors. The study used immunosequencing to profile the T cell repertoires of more than 650 subjects and linked those repertoires to cytomegalovirus serostatus. In addition to the first cohort of 666 subjects, a separate validation cohort of 120 different subjects was used. The study combined high-throughput TCR immunosequencing, statistical association of individual TCRs with disease status, and machine learning to predict cytomegalovirus infection status. In a later analysis, previously published TCR beta repertoires from 500 to 750 donors were re-analyzed and high-resolution HLA genotyping was added so that TCR occurrence patterns could be studied. Rather than using new phenotypic data, the later analysis identified candidate immune exposures from TCR beta sequences and from how often those sequences occurred across donors. To decide whether each TCR beta V gene segment behaved as functional or pseudogenic, an earlier analysis of approximately 590 of the donors relied on high-throughput TCR beta sequencing. Donor age, sex, ethnicity and CMV serostatus were compiled together with the repertoire data. Genome-wide SNP genotypes for about 55% of the roughly 670 donors were used in a later genetic analysis, which treated that subset as a discovery cohort. All discovery cohort repertoires had been generated using a single sequencing platform. HLA typing included class I and class II loci at four-digit resolution. The number of donors typed differed by locus, with about 629-640 for A, B, C, DRB1 and DQB1, roughly 520 for DQA1, 606 for DPA1, and 400 to 490 for DPB1. Because of strong linkage in the cohort, roughly five DR-DQ haplotypes were treated as single units for association and clustering. On average, 235,054 unique TCR beta nucleotide sequences were sequenced per donor among roughly 430 genotyped donors of the cohort, with approximately 18% of those sequences being non-productive.

CDR1 and CDR2, looked up from the germline V gene, are SGHVS and FQNEAQ. The CDR3 holds 11 amino acids from the cysteine to the phenylalanine. The kept DNA is CDR3 alone, 33 bases in frame from the first base. V sheds 0 bases and J sheds 10 bases, leaving 6 bases between their ends. Library prep was done by the immunoSEQ multiplex PCR assay. For the multiplex PCR, a mixture combining 60 forward primers for TCR Vbeta segments and 13 reverse primers for TCR Jbeta segments was used. The CDR3 region of rearranged TCR beta genes was amplified from genomic DNA by a multiplex PCR assay. The amplified TCR beta libraries were sequenced on the Illumina HiSeq System as 87-base-pair reads. In the original analysis: Across the 700 or so repertoires, a later analysis counted about 81 million unique TCR beta chains, some 11 million of which were shared by at least two donors. A nearest-neighbor algorithm error-corrected the raw reads and collapsed the reads into unique sequences, merging closely related sequences to remove PCR and sequencing errors. To assign V, D and J gene segments, CDR3 sequences were aligned to IMGT reference sequences. Each retained sequence needed at least a six-nucleotide match to both a V gene segment and a J gene segment. A rearrangement was called productive if the CDR3 had no stop codons and remained in frame with V and J, and every other rearrangement was called non-productive. Following IMGT convention, CDR3 was defined as the stretch from the second conserved V-encoded cysteine up to the conserved J-encoded phenylalanine. In an earlier analysis of more than 550 of the donors, sequences lacking an unambiguous match to a single V gene segment were excluded. In an earlier analysis of several hundred of the donors, V segments were called functional above 56.7% productive rearrangements and were called segregating when the between-donor standard deviation exceeded 5%. A statistical classification framework was developed to diagnose cytomegalovirus status using the catalog of TCR beta chain sequences. In a later analysis, V and J genes were assigned by comparing TCR nucleotide sequences against IMGT/GENE-DB human TR gene sequences. In a later analysis, CDR3 sequences and most-parsimonious VDJ recombination scenarios were assigned using the TCRdist pipeline. A later analysis defined each TCR beta chain by its CDR3 amino acid sequence plus V-gene family, and excluded reads lacking a unique V-gene family. To address suspected cross-contamination and a sequencing artifact, a later analysis removed a few hundred highly shared, low-generation-probability nucleotide sequences. For each public chain, a later analysis derived a clonal expansion index from normalized ranks of inferred template counts within each repertoire. In a later analysis, generation probabilities were computed with a VDJ recombination model fitted to out-of-frame rearrangements, and the resulting probabilities were checked against IGoR. A later analysis scored TCR-TCR, TCR-HLA and TCR-CMV co-occurrence with hypergeometric tests, applying a repertoire-size bias correction to TCR pairs. To estimate false discovery rates, a later analysis permuted the HLA or CMV assignments 20 times. In a later analysis, co-occurring TCRs were grouped with DBSCAN, and TCRdist sequence similarity was added when clustering was performed within HLA-allele-positive subsets. Co-occurrence clustering excluded repertoires with fewer than 30,000 or more than 120,000 public chains, plus five with anomalous nucleotide sharing. The clones in this table, taken by TCRdb from immuneACCESS, are in-frame only. Not every clone is retained; where verified, under half of the shortfall comes from an unresolved V gene, and the cause of the rest is unknown. D and trimming were read from the DNA, whereas the V and J calls and clone size are those reported in that table. The sample table shows about 59,000 clones, and under 80% are seen once. About 6.8% of the sample is taken by the ten largest.

Results the study describes overall, beyond this receptor: In a later analysis, the rate of TCR association differed among HLA loci, with DRB1 alleles having the most associated TCRs and HLA-C alleles having the fewest. According to the authors, the approach could potentially be generalized to other disease states and immunological phenotypes. A later analysis associated about 17,000 TCR beta sequences with specific HLA alleles at a false discovery rate of 0.05. In a later analysis, HLA-associated TCR beta chains showed more clonal expansion and lower generation probabilities than non-associated chains that were equally common. While some public TCRs were present in many individuals, most TCR sequences turned up only very rarely across donors. In both the original and validation cohorts, the classifier was reported to diagnose cytomegalovirus status with high specificity and sensitivity. Because the 87-base-pair reads could not distinguish some IMGT-functional V segments, including TRBV6-2 and TRBV6-3, those segments were excluded. An earlier analysis of around 540 of the donors showed that most TCR beta V segments appeared in productive rearrangements either about 87% or about 30% of the time, which broadly matched IMGT annotations. This cohort had only TCR beta chains sequenced, and the lack of alpha or paired-chain data limited which features could be detected. Most CMV-associated TCR beta chains appeared to be HLA-restricted in a later analysis, and the HLA associations seemed to be driven largely by CMV exposure. Because counts were too low, roughly 17 rarely observed V segments, including chromosome 9 orphons, were left out of the earlier analysis of some 600 of the donors. The sequencing pipeline was judged likely to have produced a cluster of highly shared sequence variants as a technical artifact. The only immune exposure information available for the cohort was CMV serostatus. In vitro tests confirmed that a few of the cytomegalovirus-associated TCR beta chains recognize cytomegalovirus antigens. When HLA alleles, especially DR and DQ, strongly co-occurred, TCR associations were difficult to assign to individual alleles. Roughly uniform sequencing depth across donors was assumed in presence/absence analyses, although this assumption may not hold. A later genetic analysis associated a missense DCLRE1C variant with V-gene and J-gene trimming of TCR beta chains, and an independent cohort replicated the association. The study gave a list of some 150 TCR beta chains associated with cytomegalovirus. A further reported finding was that TCR beta sequences accurately predicted the HLA-A and HLA-B alleles for most subjects in the first cohort. A later genetic analysis reported fewer N-insertions in productive TCRs among donors in an Asian-associated ancestry cluster than the roughly 720-donor mean. Linkage disequilibrium might explain the correlated functional status among segregating V segments, but an unknown experimental factor could not be ruled out. Because HLA typing was missing for some donors at each locus, association tests included only the typed subset. Several of the top co-occurrence clusters appeared to be linked to parvovirus B19, influenza, CMV and Epstein-Barr virus, according to a later analysis.

Recombination connected TRBV7-8 to TRBJ1-1; there is no confident call for the D gene. The source is a man younger than 40 in good health and CMV-seropositive. Sequencing was done on a sample of PBMCs. The CDR3 reads as follows: CASSLALRAFF. DNA sequence: TGTGCCAGCAGCTTAGCCCTTCGAGCTTTCTTT. The CDR3 plus the reference TRBV7-8 and TRBJ1-1 genes for the other parts give the full variable domain: GAGVSQSPRYKVAKRGQDVALRCDPISGHVSLFWYQQALGQGPEFLTYFQNEAQLDKSGLPSDRFFAERPEGSVSTLKIQRTQQEDSAVYLCASSLALRAFFGQGTRLTVV.